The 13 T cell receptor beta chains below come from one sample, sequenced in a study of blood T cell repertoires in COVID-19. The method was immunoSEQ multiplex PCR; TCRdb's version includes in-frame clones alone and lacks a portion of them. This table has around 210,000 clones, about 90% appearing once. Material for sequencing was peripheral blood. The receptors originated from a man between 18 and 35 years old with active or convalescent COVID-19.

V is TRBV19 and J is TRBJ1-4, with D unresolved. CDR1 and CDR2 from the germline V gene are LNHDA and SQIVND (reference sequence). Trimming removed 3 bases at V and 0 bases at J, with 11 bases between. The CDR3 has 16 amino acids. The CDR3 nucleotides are TGTGCCAGTAGTATTTGGGCGGGCTCAACTAATGAAAAACTGTTTTTT. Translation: CASSIWAGSTNEKLFF.

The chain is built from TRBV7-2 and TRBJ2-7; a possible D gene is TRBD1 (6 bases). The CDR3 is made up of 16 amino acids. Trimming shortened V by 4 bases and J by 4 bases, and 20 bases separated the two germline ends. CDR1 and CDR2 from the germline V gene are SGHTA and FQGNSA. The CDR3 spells CASSSSGASIGYEQYF. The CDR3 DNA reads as TGTGCCAGCAGCTCTTCAGGGGCCTCCATTGGATACGAGCAGTACTTC. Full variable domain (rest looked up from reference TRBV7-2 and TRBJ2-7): GAGVSQSPSNKVTEKGKDVELRCDPISGHTALYWYRQSLGQGLEFLIYFQGNSAPDKSGLPSDRFSAERTGGSVSTLTIQRTQQEDSAVYLCASSSSGASIGYEQYFGPGTRLTVT.

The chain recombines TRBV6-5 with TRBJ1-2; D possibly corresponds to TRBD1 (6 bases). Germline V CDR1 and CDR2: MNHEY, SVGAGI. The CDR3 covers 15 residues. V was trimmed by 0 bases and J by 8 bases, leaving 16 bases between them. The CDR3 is CASSYSNIQGRGYTF. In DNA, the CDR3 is TGTGCCAGCAGTTACTCGAACATACAGGGTAGAGGCTACACCTTC.

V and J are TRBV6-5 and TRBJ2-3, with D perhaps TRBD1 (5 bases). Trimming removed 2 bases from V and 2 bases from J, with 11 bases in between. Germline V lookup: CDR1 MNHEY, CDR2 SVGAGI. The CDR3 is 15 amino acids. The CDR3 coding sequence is TGTGCCAGCAGTTACAGGGGTAAGGACACAGATACGCAGTATTTT. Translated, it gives CASSYRGKDTDTQYF.

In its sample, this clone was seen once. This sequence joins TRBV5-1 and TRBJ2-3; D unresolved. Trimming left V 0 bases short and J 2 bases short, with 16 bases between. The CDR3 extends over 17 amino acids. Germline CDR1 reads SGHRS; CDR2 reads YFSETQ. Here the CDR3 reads CASSLARLSTTTDTQYF. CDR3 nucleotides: TGCGCCAGCAGCTTGGCACGACTCTCAACTACCACAGATACGCAGTATTTT. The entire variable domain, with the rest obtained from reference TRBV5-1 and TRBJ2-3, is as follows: KAGVTQTPRYLIKTRGQQVTLSCSPISGHRSVSWYQQTPGQGLQFLFEYFSETQRNKGNFPGRFSGRQFSNSRSEMNVSTLELGDSALYLCASSLARLSTTTDTQYFGPGTRLTVL.

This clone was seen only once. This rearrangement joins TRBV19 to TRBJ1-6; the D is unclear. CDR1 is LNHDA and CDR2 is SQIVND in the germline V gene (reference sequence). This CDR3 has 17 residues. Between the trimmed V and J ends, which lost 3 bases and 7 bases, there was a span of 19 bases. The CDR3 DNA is TGTGCCAGTAGTATTTCCGTCTGGGAGGCCTCAAATTCACCCCTCCACTTT. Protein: CASSISVWEASNSPLHF.

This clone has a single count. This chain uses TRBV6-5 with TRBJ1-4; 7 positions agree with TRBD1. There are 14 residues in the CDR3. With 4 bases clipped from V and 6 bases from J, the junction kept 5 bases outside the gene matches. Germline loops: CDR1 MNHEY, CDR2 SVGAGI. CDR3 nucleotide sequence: TGTGCCAGCAGTTTCGGGACAGTCGATGAAAAACTGTTTTTT. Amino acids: CASSFGTVDEKLFF.

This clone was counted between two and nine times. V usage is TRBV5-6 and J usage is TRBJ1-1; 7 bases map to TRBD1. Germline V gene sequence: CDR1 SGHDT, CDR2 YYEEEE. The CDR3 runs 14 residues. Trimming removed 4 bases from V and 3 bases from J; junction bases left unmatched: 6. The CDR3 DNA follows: TGTGCCAGCAGCCCCGGGACAGATTACACTGAAGCTTTCTTT. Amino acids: CASSPGTDYTEAFF. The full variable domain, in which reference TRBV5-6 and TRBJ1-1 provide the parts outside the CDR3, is DAGVTQSPTHLIKTRGQQVTLRCSPKSGHDTVSWYQQALGQGPQFIFQYYEEEERQRGNFPDRFSGHQFPNYSSELNVNALLLGDSALYLCASSPGTDYTEAFFGQGTRLTVV.

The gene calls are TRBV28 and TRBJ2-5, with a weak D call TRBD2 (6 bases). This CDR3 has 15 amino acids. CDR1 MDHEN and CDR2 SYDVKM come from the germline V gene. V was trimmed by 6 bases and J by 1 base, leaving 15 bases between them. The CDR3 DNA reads TGTGCCAGCAGCCCGCAAATGGGGGGCCAAGAGACCCAGTACTTC. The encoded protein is CASSPQMGGQETQYF.

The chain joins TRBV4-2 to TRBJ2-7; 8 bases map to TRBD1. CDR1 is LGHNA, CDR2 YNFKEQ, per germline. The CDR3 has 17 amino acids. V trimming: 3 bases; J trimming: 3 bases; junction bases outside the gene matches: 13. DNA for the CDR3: TGTGCCAGCAGCCATCCCCCATCTGACAGGGGCGACTACGAGCAGTACTTC. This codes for CASSHPPSDRGDYEQYF.

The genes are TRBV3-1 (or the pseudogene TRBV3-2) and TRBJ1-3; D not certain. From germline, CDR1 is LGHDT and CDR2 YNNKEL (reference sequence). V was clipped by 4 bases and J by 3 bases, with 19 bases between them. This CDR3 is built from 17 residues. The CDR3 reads CASSREAFRQDGNTIYF. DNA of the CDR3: TGTGCCAGCAGCCGAGAAGCCTTTCGACAAGATGGAAACACCATATATTTT.

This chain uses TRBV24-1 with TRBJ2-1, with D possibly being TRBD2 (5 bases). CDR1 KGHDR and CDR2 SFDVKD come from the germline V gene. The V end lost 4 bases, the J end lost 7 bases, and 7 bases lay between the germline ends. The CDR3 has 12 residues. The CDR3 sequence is CATSDRGNEQFF. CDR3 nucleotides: TGTGCCACCAGTGACCGAGGGAATGAGCAGTTCTTC.

The CDR3 reads CASSWDRDYGYTF. CDR3 in DNA: TGCGCCAGCAGCTGGGACAGGGACTATGGCTACACCTTC. This chain connects TRBV5-1 to TRBJ1-2, with 9 positions matching TRBD1. The V gene's germline CDR1 is SGHRS and CDR2 YFSETQ. This CDR3 comprises 13 residues. With 3 bases clipped from V and 3 bases from J, the junction kept 0 bases outside the gene matches.